One sample yielded the 9 T cell receptor beta chains listed below, sequenced in a study of HIV-infected patients and healthy controls. Reverse transcription used about 500 ng RNA and constant-region primers for alpha and beta. Alpha and beta chain libraries were made separately by chain-specific third strand synthesis with multiplexing indices. MiXCR was run by TCRdb on the 5' RACE reads, yielding one entry per CDR3 protein. Among 12,000 or so distinct CDR3 sequences listed, 5% to 6.5% were seen once. All unsorted peripheral T cells were captured because whole blood was used without fractionation. The source material was blood. The receptor source for this set is an adult in good health.

As for this clonotype: One end of the junction does not line up with germline, which may come from a read error. The V call is TRBV5-4, the J call TRBJ1-4; 7 positions agree with TRBD1. Germline V gives CDR1 SGHNT, CDR2 YYREEE (reference sequence). The CDR3 extends over 11 amino acids. The CDR3 spells CASSSDRDSIF. The CDR3 DNA sequence: TGTGCCAGCAGCTCAGACAGGGACTCGATTTTT. The complete variable domain, with remaining parts taken from reference TRBV5-4 and TRBJ1-4, reads ETGVTQSPTHLIKTRGQQVTLRCSSQSGHNTVSWYQQALGQGPQFIFQYYREEENGRGNFPPRFSGLQFPNYSSELNVNALELDDSALYLCASSSDRDSIFGSGTQLSVL.

V is TRBV5-4 and J is TRBJ2-1, with D perhaps TRBD1 (6 bases). CDR3 length: 16 amino acids. V lost 4 bases to trimming and J lost 1 base, with 15 bases between them. Per the germline V gene, CDR1 is SGHNT and CDR2 is YYREEE (reference sequence). The CDR3 spells CASSQGTPVSYNEQFF. The CDR3 nucleotides are TGTGCCAGCAGCCAAGGGACACCGGTTTCCTACAATGAGCAGTTCTTC.

This clonotype was picked up many times. J is TRBJ2-7 and V is TRBV5-1; D not certain. The CDR3 covers 11 residues. The V gene lost 4 bases and the J gene lost 6 bases, with 8 bases spanning the gap. The germline CDR1 and CDR2 sequences are SGHRS and YFSETQ. The CDR3 coding sequence is TGCGCCAGCAGCCTGCTTGGCGAGCAGTACTTC. Its translation is CASSLLGEQYF. Together with reference TRBV5-1 and TRBJ2-7, the CDR3 gives the full variable domain: KAGVTQTPRYLIKTRGQQVTLSCSPISGHRSVSWYQQTPGQGLQFLFEYFSETQRNKGNFPGRFSGRQFSNSRSEMNVSTLELGDSALYLCASSLLGEQYFGPGTRLTVT.

In its sample, this clonotype is medium-sized. The chain is built from TRBV11-3 and TRBJ2-2; tentative D call: TRBD1 (6 bases). The CDR3 is 14 amino acids. V was trimmed by 4 bases and J by 2 bases, leaving 8 bases between them. Germline V gene data show CDR1 as SGHNT and CDR2 as YENEEA. CDR3 in amino acids: CASSSRGNTGELFF. Written as DNA, the CDR3 is TGTGCCAGCAGCTCCAGGGGTAACACCGGGGAGCTGTTTTTT.

This clonotype is labeled medium-sized (0.01 to 0.1%). The V call is TRBV6-5, the J call TRBJ1-6, with D possibly matching TRBD1 (5 bases). The CDR3 runs 14 residues. CDR1 is MNHEY and CDR2 is SVGAGI in the germline V gene. V was pared by 6 bases and J by 10 bases, with 16 bases between. The CDR3 protein is CASRITGWSSPLHF. CDR3 DNA sequence: TGTGCCAGCAGAATAACAGGTTGGAGCTCACCCCTCCACTTT.

This clonotype was recorded at least ten times. In DNA, the CDR3 is TGTGCCTCTCACTCCTACAGAAATAATTCACCCCTCCACTTT. Amino acid sequence: CASHSYRNNSPLHF. The V and J genes are TRBV2 and TRBJ1-6; unclear D gene. The CDR3 extends over 14 amino acids. V lost 11 bases and J lost 5, with 16 bases in between. Per germline, CDR1 SNHLY and CDR2 FYNNEI.

At least ten counts were recorded for this clonotype. This chain links TRBV14 with TRBJ1-4, with D unclear. Trimming pared 4 bases from V and 1 base from J, leaving 10 bases between. The V gene's germline CDR1 is SGHDN and CDR2 FVKESK. The CDR3 is 15 residues long. In DNA, the CDR3 is TGTGCCAGCAGCCTTCAGGCCGGAACTAATGAAAAACTGTTTTTT. This sequence encodes CASSLQAGTNEKLFF.

This clonotype was observed many times. The chain uses TRBV6-6 and TRBJ2-1, with D unclear. The V end was cut by 4 bases, the J end by 0 bases, with 7 bases between. The CDR3 is made up of 14 amino acids. CDR1 MNHNY and CDR2 SVGAGI come from the germline V gene (reference sequence). The DNA for the CDR3 is TGTGCCAGCAGTTCGGGCGGCTCCTACAATGAGCAGTTCTTC. This translates into CASSSGGSYNEQFF.

There are many counts of this clonotype. The genes are TRBV29-1 and TRBJ1-1; D call uncertain. The V end was cut by 3 bases, the J end by 10 bases, with 15 bases between. This CDR3 has 12 residues. From germline, CDR1 is SQVTM and CDR2 ANQGSEA. CDR3: CSVEDDGFRAFF. The CDR3 DNA follows: TGCAGCGTTGAGGACGACGGGTTTCGAGCTTTCTTT. The full variable domain, its missing parts supplied by reference TRBV29-1 and TRBJ1-1, is SAVISQKPSRDICQRGTSLTIQCQVDSQVTMMFWYRQQPGQSLTLIATANQGSEATYESGFVIDKFPISRPNLTFSTLTVSNMSPEDSSIYLCSVEDDGFRAFFGQGTRLTVV.